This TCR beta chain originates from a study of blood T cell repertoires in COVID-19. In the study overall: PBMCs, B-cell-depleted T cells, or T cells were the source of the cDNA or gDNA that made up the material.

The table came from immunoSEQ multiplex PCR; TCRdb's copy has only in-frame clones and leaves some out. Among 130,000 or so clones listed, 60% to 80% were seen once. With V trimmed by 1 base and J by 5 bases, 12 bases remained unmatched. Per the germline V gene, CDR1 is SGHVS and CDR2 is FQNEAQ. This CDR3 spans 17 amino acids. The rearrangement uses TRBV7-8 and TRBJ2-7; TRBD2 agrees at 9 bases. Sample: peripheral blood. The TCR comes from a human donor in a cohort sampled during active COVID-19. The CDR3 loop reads CASSLGVGASGVNEQYF. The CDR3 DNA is TGTGCCAGCAGCTTAGGGGTCGGGGCTAGCGGGGTCAACGAGCAGTACTTC.